Included here is one T cell receptor (beta chain) sequence, with context. The sample comes from a study of cytomegalovirus exposure and HLA in healthy donors. 13 Jbeta primers and 60 Vbeta primers were used for the PCR. TCRdb's table, derived via immunoSEQ multiplex PCR, lists solely in-frame clones and lacks some. The sample features about 48,000 clones, with roughly 5.5% in its top ten. Between the trimmed V and J ends, which lost 0 bases and 5 bases, there was a span of 7 bases. The CDR3 sequence is 13 residues long. CDR1 and CDR2 from the germline V gene are LGHNA and YSLEER. Sample: PBMCs. This chain links TRBV4-3 with TRBJ2-5, with D unclear. The sequence derives from a male donor in good health and CMV-seropositive. Here the CDR3 DNA reads TGCGCCAGCAGCCAAGATACCCGGGAGACCCAGTACTTC. Protein sequence: CASSQDTRETQYF.